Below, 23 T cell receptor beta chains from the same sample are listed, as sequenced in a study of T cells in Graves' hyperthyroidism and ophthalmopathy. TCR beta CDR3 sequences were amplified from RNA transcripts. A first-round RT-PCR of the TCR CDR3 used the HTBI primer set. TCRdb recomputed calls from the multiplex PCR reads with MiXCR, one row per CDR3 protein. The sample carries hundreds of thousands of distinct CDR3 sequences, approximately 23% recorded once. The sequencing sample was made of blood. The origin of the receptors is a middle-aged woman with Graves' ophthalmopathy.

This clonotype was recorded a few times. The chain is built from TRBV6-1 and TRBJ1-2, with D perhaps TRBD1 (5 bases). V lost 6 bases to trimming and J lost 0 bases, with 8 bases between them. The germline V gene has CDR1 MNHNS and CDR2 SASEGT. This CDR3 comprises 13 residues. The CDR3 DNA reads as TGTGCCAGCAGGTCAGGGTCTAACTATGGCTACACCTTC. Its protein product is CASRSGSNYGYTF.

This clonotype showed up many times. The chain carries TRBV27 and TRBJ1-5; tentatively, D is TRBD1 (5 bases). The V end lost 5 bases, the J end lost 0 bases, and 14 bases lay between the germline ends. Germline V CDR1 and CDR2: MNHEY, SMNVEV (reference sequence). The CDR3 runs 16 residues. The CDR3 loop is CASSPQGGYSNQPQHF. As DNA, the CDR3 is TGTGCCAGCAGTCCCCAGGGTGGCTATAGCAATCAGCCCCAGCATTTT.

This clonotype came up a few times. The CDR3 region is CASSLVQGSSEAFF. As DNA, the CDR3 is TGTGCCAGCAGCTTAGTGCAGGGGAGCTCTGAAGCTTTCTTT. This chain joins TRBV7-9 and TRBJ1-1, with D possibly being TRBD1 (6 bases). From germline, CDR1 is SEHNR and CDR2 FQNEAQ (reference sequence). Trimming pared 1 base from V and 6 bases from J, leaving 12 bases between. This CDR3 comprises 14 residues.

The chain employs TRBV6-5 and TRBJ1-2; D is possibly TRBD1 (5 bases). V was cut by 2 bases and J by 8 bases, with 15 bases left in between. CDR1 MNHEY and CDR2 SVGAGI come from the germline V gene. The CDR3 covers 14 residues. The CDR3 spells CASSYGHPGLGYTF. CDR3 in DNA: TGTGCCAGCAGTTACGGACACCCAGGGTTAGGCTACACCTTC.

In DNA form, the CDR3 reads TGTGCCAGCAGCTTAGACAGGCGGGCCTATGGCTACACCTTC. Residues: CASSLDRRAYGYTF. The V call is TRBV7-2, the J call TRBJ1-2; D is perhaps TRBD1 (5 bases). The CDR3 spans 14 residues. Trimming cost V 1 base and J 4 bases, with 10 bases left between them. The germline gives CDR1 SGHTA, CDR2 FQGNSA.

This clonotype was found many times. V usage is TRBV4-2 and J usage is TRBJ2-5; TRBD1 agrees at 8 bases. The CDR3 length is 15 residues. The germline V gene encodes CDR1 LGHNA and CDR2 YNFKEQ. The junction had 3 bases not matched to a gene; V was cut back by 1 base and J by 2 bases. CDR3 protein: CASSQGGQGQETQYF. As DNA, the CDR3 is TGTGCCAGCAGCCAAGGTGGACAGGGACAAGAGACCCAGTACTTC.

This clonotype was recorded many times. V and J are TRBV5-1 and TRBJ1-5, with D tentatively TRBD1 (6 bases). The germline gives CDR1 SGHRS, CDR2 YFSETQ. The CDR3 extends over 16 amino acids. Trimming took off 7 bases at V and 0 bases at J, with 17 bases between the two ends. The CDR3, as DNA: TGCGCCAGCTCCGGGGGCTATGGGGGTAGCAATCAGCCCCAGCATTTT. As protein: CASSGGYGGSNQPQHF.

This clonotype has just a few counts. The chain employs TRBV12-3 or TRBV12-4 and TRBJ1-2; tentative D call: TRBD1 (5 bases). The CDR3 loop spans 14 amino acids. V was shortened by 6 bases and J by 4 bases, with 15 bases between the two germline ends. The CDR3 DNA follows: TGTGCCAGCAGCTCCTCTTGGGGGGGCTATGGCTACACCTTC. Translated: CASSSSWGGYGYTF.

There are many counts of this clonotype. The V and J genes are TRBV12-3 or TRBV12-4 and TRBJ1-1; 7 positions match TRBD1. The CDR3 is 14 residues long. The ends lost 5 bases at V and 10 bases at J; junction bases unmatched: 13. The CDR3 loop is CASSQDRAVMVAFF. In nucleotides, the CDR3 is TGTGCCAGCAGTCAAGACAGGGCGGTCATGGTAGCTTTCTTT.

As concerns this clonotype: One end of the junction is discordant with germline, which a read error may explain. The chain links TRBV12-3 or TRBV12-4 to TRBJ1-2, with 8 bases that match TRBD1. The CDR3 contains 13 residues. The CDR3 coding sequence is TGTGCCAGCAGAGGACAGGGCTCGGGGGGCTACAACTTC. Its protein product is CASRGQGSGGYNF.

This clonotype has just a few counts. CDR3 nucleotide sequence: TGCGCCAGCAGCCAAGGGAGGACAGGCATTAGCAATCAGCCCCAGCATTTT. It codes for CASSQGRTGISNQPQHF. The V call is TRBV4-1, the J call TRBJ1-5, with TRBD1 matching 7 bases. The CDR3 sequence is 17 residues long. In germline, CDR1 is MGHRA, CDR2 YSYEKL. J gave up 0 bases and V 1 base, and 6 bases lay outside the gene matches.

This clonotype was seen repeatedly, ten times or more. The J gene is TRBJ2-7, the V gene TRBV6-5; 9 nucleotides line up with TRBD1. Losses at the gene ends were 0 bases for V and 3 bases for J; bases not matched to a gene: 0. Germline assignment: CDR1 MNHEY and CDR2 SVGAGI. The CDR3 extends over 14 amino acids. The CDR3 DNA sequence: TGTGCCAGCAGTTACTCGACAGGGGGCTACGAGCAGTACTTC. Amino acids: CASSYSTGGYEQYF.

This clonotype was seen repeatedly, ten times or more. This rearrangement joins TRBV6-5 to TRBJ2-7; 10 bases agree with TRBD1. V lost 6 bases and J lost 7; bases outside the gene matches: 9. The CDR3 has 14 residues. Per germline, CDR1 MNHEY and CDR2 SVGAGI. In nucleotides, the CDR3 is TGTGCCAGCAGGTCCGGGACAGGGGAGAGAGAGCAGTACTTC. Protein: CASRSGTGEREQYF.

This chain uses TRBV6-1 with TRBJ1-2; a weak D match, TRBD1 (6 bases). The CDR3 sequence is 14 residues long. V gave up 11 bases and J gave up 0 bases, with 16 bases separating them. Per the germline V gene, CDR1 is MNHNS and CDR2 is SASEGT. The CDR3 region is CAVSETGSNYGYTF. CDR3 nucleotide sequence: TGTGCCGTTTCGGAGACAGGATCTAACTATGGCTACACCTTC.

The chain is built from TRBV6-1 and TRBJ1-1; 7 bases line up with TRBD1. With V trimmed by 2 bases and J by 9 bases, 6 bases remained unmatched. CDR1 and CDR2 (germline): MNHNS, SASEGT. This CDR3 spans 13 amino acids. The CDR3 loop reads CASSEQGTEKAFF. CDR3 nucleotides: TGTGCCAGCAGTGAACAGGGGACAGAGAAAGCTTTCTTT.

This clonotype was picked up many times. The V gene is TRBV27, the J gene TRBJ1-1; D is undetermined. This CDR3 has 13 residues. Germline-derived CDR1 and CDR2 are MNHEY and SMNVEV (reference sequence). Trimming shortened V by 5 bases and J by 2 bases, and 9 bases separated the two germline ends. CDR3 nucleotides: TGTGCCAGCAGTCCCTCGATTAACACTGAAGCTTTCTTT. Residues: CASSPSINTEAFF.

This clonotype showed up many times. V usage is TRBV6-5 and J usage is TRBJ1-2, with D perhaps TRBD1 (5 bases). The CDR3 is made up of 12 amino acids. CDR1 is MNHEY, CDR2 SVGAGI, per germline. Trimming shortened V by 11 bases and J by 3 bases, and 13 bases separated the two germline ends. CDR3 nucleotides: TGTGCCGGAGAGGGGTTGGACTATGGCTACACCTTC. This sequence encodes CAGEGLDYGYTF.

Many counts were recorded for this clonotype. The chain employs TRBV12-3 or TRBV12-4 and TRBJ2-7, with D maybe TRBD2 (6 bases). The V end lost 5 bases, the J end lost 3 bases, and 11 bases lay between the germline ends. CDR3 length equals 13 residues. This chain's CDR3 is CASSTTGVYEQYF. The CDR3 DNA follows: TGTGCCAGCAGTACAACGGGGGTCTACGAGCAGTACTTC.

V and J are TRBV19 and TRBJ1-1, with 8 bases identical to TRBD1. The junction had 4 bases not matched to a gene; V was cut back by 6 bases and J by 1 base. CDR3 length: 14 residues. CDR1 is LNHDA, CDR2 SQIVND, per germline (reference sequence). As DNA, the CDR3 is TGTGCCAGTAGAAGGGACAGGACGAACACTGAAGCTTTCTTT. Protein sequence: CASRRDRTNTEAFF.

In nucleotides, the CDR3 is TGTGCCAGTAGCATATTTGGGGGTTTACAGCCCCAGCATTTT. Its translation is CASSIFGGLQPQHF. The V call is TRBV28, the J call TRBJ1-5; possible D gene TRBD1, 5 bases. The V end was cut by 9 bases, the J end by 7 bases, with 19 bases between. Germline CDR1 reads MDHEN; CDR2 reads SYDVKM. The CDR3 totals 14 residues.

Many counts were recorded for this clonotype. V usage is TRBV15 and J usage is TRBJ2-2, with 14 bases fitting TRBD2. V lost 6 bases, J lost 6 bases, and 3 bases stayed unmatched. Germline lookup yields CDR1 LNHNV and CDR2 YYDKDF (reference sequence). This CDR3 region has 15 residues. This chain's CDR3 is CATRGTSGRPGELFF. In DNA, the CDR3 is TGTGCCACCAGGGGGACTAGCGGGAGACCCGGGGAGCTGTTTTTT. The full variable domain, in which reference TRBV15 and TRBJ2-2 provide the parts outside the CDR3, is DAMVIQNPRYQVTQFGKPVTLSCSQTLNHNVMYWYQQKSSQAPKLLFHYYDKDFNNEADTPDNFQSRRPNTSFCFLDIRSPGLGDTAMYLCATRGTSGRPGELFFGEGSRLTVL.

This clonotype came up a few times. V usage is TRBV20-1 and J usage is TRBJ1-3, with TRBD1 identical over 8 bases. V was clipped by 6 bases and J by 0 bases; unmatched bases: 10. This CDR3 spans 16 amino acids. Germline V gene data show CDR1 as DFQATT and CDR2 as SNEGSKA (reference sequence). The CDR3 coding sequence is TGCAGTGCCCCACGCCCCGGACAGGGCTCTGGAAACACCATATATTTT. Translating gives CSAPRPGQGSGNTIYF.

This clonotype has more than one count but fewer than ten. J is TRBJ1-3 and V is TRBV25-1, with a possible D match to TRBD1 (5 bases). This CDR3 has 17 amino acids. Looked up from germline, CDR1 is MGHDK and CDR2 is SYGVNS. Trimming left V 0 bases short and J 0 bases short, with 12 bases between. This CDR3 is CASSEYRDAGSGNTIYF. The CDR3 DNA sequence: TGTGCCAGCAGTGAATACCGGGACGCGGGCTCTGGAAACACCATATATTTT.